This TCR beta chain was captured by sequencing in a study of blood T cell repertoires in COVID-19. Overall study: The samples span acute and convalescent COVID-19 from the United States, Italy and Spain. PBMCs, B-cell-depleted T cells, or T cells provided the cDNA or gDNA that made up the material.

Germline lookup yields CDR1 MNHEY and CDR2 SVGAGI. This CDR3 comprises 12 residues. The V end was cut by 8 bases, the J end by 1 base, with 8 bases between. Source study methods: For nucleated cells, counts were estimated from reference gene primer amplification. This table comes from immunoSEQ multiplex PCR, and its TCRdb copy is limited to in-frame clones, with some not included. V and J calls and clone size are those listed in that table; D and trimming were worked out from the DNA. Of around 110,000 clones in the sample, 76% were seen once. During active infection, Seattle patients enrolled and were then monitored through disease.

The TCR was taken from a man older than 75 with COVID-19, enrolled during active disease. V usage is TRBV6-5 and J usage is TRBJ2-5; D is possibly TRBD1 (6 bases). Sequenced sample: peripheral blood. Here the CDR3 DNA reads TGTGCCAGCGCAGGGGTCCAAGAGACCCAGTACTTC. Protein: CASAGVQETQYF.